This TCR beta chain was identified in a study of T cells in Graves' hyperthyroidism and ophthalmopathy. General study results and limits: The majority of expanded thyroid clonotypes above 0.001 also appeared in blood.

In its sample, this clonotype was seen a few times. Its antigen is as yet unknown. Germline CDR1 reads SGHRS; CDR2 reads YFSETQ. V lost 6 bases to trimming and J lost 0 bases; unmatched junction nucleotides: 8. The CDR3 sequence is 17 residues long. TCR beta CDR3 regions were amplified from RNA. First-round RT-PCR targeting the TCR CDR3 was performed with the HTBI primer set. TCRdb itself ran the multiplex PCR reads through MiXCR, one entry per CDR3 protein. The profile covers fewer than 450,000 distinct CDR3 sequences, with 17% appearing a single time and roughly a third taken by the ten largest. The sequencing input was blood. The chain couples TRBV5-1 to TRBJ2-1; 11 nucleotides agree with TRBD1. This sequence was found in a woman aged 25 to 45 with Graves' hyperthyroidism that later progressed to Graves' ophthalmopathy. In nucleotides, the CDR3 is TGCGCCAGCAAACCGGGACAGGGGGGCAGCTCCTACAATGAGCAGTTCTTC. Translated, it gives CASKPGQGGSSYNEQFF.